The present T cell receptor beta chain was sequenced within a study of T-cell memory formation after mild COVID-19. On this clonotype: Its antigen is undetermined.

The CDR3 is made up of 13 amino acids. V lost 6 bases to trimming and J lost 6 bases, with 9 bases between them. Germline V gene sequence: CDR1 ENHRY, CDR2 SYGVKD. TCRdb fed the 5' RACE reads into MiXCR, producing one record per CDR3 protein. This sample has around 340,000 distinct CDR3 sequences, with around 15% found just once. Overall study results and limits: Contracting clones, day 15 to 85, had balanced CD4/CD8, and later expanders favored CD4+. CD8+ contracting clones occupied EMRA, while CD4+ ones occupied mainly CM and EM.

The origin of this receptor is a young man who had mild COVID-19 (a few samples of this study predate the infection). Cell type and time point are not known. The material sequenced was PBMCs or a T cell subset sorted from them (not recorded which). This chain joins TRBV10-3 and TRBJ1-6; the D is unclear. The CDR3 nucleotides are TGTGCCATCAGGAGGGAATTTAATTCACCCCTCCACTTT. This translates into CAIRREFNSPLHF.